The 30 T cell receptor beta chains in this list originate from one sample, sequenced in a study of blood T cell repertoires in COVID-19 (dated by TCRdb to 2018 to 2021). The library relied on the immunoSEQ multiplex PCR assay. TCRdb carries this immuneACCESS record with in-frame sequences only. Its versions omit some clonotypes, under half of them owing to an unresolved V gene in the studies checked, with the rest unexplained. The sample records some 320,000 clones, more than 90% of which are singletons. Around 2.5% of the sample lies in the top ten. The sequenced sample was PBMCs or T cells enriched from blood (not recorded which). The receptors shown here come from a man in his 60s who had recovered from COVID-19.

V usage is TRBV7-2 and J usage is TRBJ2-3; TRBD1 is a possible D gene (6 bases). The length of the CDR3 is 14 residues. The germline V and J ends were trimmed by 7 bases and 0 bases, with 11 bases remaining between them. Germline lookup yields CDR1 SGHTA and CDR2 FQGNSA. In DNA, the CDR3 is TGTGCCAGCACACAGGGAATCAGCACAGATACGCAGTATTTT. This codes for CASTQGISTDTQYF.

The gene calls are TRBV27 and TRBJ2-2; 11 bases align to TRBD1. The CDR3 consists of 15 residues. After removal of 7 bases from V and 4 bases from J, the junction contained 5 bases not matched to a gene. Germline loops: CDR1 MNHEY, CDR2 SMNVEV (reference sequence). CDR3 loop: CASTLGTGGTGELFF. In DNA, the CDR3 is TGTGCCAGCACTTTGGGGACAGGGGGCACCGGGGAGCTGTTTTTT.

Of note for this clone: A read error may account for a junction end that differs from germline. The chain recombines TRBV6-2 or TRBV6-3 with TRBJ1-3; no reliable D call. Per germline, CDR1 MNHEY and CDR2 SVGEGT. This CDR3 contains 15 residues. The CDR3 reads CASSTSTGGASPPSF. The CDR3 nucleotides are TGTGCCAGCAGTACCTCCACGGGAGGTGCAAGTCCCCCGTCGTTT.

The V gene is TRBV5-5, the J gene TRBJ1-4; D is uncertain. Trimming cost V 5 bases and J 2 bases, with 13 bases left between them. The germline V gene encodes CDR1 SGHKS and CDR2 YYEKEE (reference sequence). CDR3 size: 15 residues. The CDR3 nucleotides are TGTGCCAGCAGACCGGCCATCAGGACTAATGAAAAACTGTTTTTT. This sequence encodes CASRPAIRTNEKLFF.

A single count supports this clone. This rearrangement joins TRBV27 to TRBJ2-7; TRBD2 matches 10 bases. The CDR3 has 13 residues. CDR1 and CDR2 (germline): MNHEY, SMNVEV (reference sequence). The V segment lost 7 bases and the J segment 1 base; nucleotides outside the gene matches: 1. CDR3 in amino acids: CASTSGGSYEQYF. The CDR3 region has the DNA TGTGCCAGCACTAGCGGGGGTTCCTACGAGCAGTACTTC.

V and J are TRBV2 and TRBJ1-5, with 7 bases that match TRBD1. The CDR3 spans 15 residues. V lost 3 bases, J lost 0 bases, and 2 bases stayed unmatched. CDR1 SNHLY and CDR2 FYNNEI come from the germline V gene. CDR3 amino acids: CASSEKGASNQPQHF. The CDR3 DNA follows: TGTGCCAGCAGTGAGAAGGGGGCTAGCAATCAGCCCCAGCATTTT.

This chain connects TRBV27 to TRBJ1-2; no clear D gene. The germline V gene encodes CDR1 MNHEY and CDR2 SMNVEV (reference sequence). V was pared by 7 bases and J by 5 bases, with 8 bases between. The CDR3 sequence is 11 residues long. The DNA for the CDR3 is TGTGCCAGCACTTCCGGTTATGGCTACACCTTC. Residues: CASTSGYGYTF.

On this clone: Within the sample, other DNA sequences also encode this same CDR3. CDR3: CASSYQGTNEKLFF. In DNA form, the CDR3 reads TGTGCCAGCAGTTACCAGGGCACTAATGAAAAACTGTTTTTT. The chain joins TRBV6-6 to TRBJ1-4, with a weak D call TRBD1 (5 bases). Germline CDR1 and CDR2: MNHNY and SVGAGI (reference sequence). The V gene lost 2 bases and the J gene lost 2 bases, with 6 bases spanning the gap. The CDR3 has 14 residues.

This chain joins TRBV7-9 and TRBJ1-4; D gene uncertain. V lost 3 bases to trimming and J lost 3 bases, with 11 bases between them. The CDR3 covers 15 residues. Germline CDR1 is SEHNR and CDR2 is FQNEAQ (reference sequence). The CDR3 nucleotides are TGTGCCAGCAGCTTCGGGCCAGCGGCTAATGAAAAACTGTTTTTT. The encoded protein is CASSFGPAANEKLFF.

The chain uses TRBV9 and TRBJ1-3, with 7 bases matching TRBD1. The CDR3 sequence is 16 residues long. J gave up 4 bases and V 4 bases, and 11 bases lay outside the gene matches. The germline V gene encodes CDR1 SGDLS and CDR2 YYNGEE. The CDR3: CASSLDMTGSGNTIYF. The CDR3 DNA reads as TGTGCCAGCAGCCTAGATATGACAGGGAGCGGAAACACCATATATTTT.

The V and J genes are TRBV9 and TRBJ1-1; tentative D call: TRBD1 (6 bases). The CDR3 loop spans 13 amino acids. The V and J ends lost 0 bases and 8 bases respectively, with 11 bases between them. Looked up from germline, CDR1 is SGDLS and CDR2 is YYNGEE. The CDR3 loop reads CASSVAGTGEAFF. The CDR3 DNA reads TGTGCCAGCAGCGTAGCAGGTACAGGGGAAGCTTTCTTT.

This chain joins TRBV7-9 and TRBJ1-2; no firm D call. The CDR3 consists of 15 residues. V was cut by 5 bases and J by 2 bases, with 15 bases left in between. Germline V gene data show CDR1 as SEHNR and CDR2 as FQNEAQ (reference sequence). CDR3 in DNA: TGTGCCAGCAGCCAGAACAACAATAAAAACTATGGCTACACCTTC. Protein sequence: CASSQNNNKNYGYTF.

This chain's CDR3 is CASSLQVDETQYF. In nucleotides, the CDR3 is TGTGCCAGCAGCTTACAGGTGGATGAGACCCAGTACTTC. This chain connects TRBV5-4 to TRBJ2-5, with D maybe TRBD1 (5 bases). The CDR3 length is 13 residues. The germline CDR1 and CDR2 sequences are SGHNT and YYREEE (reference sequence). V shed 2 bases and J shed 5 bases, with 10 bases lying between them.

This chain uses TRBV11-1 with TRBJ2-1; D unclear. This CDR3 region has 13 residues. The germline gives CDR1 SGHAT, CDR2 FQDESV (reference sequence). The V end lost 4 bases, the J end lost 7 bases, and 11 bases lay between the germline ends. The DNA of the CDR3 is TGTGCCAGCAGCTCCCCAGGTGGGAATGAGCAGTTCTTC. Translation gives CASSSPGGNEQFF.

CDR3 DNA: TGTGCCAGCAGCCTCACTAGCGGTCGCACAGATACGCAGTATTTT. It is translated as CASSLTSGRTDTQYF. This chain links TRBV7-9 with TRBJ2-3, with TRBD2 matching over 8 bases. V dropped 5 bases and J dropped 1; count of bases not matched to a gene: 5. The CDR3 extends over 15 amino acids. The germline V gene has CDR1 SEHNR and CDR2 FQNEAQ (reference sequence).

The J gene is TRBJ1-2, the V gene TRBV6-5, with no clear D. Between the trimmed V and J ends, which lost 2 bases and 0 bases, there was a span of 4 bases. CDR3 size: 13 residues. The V gene's germline CDR1 is MNHEY and CDR2 SVGAGI. CDR3 region: CASSYQSNYGYTF. CDR3 DNA sequence: TGTGCCAGCAGTTACCAGTCTAACTATGGCTACACCTTC.

CDR3 sequence: CARTSTDTQYF. As DNA, the CDR3 is TGTGCCAGAACTAGCACAGATACGCAGTATTTT. The rearrangement links TRBV6-5 to TRBJ2-3; unclear D gene. V lost 9 bases and J lost 0, with 4 bases in between. This CDR3 is built from 11 residues. The germline V gene encodes CDR1 MNHEY and CDR2 SVGAGI.

The table lists this clone with a few counts. CDR3 region: CASSPGTSGANEQFF. CDR3 DNA: TGTGCCAGCAGTCCGGGGACTAGCGGGGCCAATGAGCAGTTCTTC. The V call is TRBV27, the J call TRBJ2-1, with 13 bases fitting TRBD2. Germline trimming cut 5 bases from V and 6 bases from J; bases unmatched to any gene: 4. The CDR3 spans 15 residues. The germline gives CDR1 MNHEY, CDR2 SMNVEV (reference sequence).

The J gene is TRBJ2-7, the V gene TRBV6-1, with D possibly TRBD2 on 5 matching bases. The CDR3 is 15 residues long. Germline lookup yields CDR1 MNHNS and CDR2 SASEGT. Trimming cost V 0 bases and J 6 bases, with 15 bases left between them. The CDR3 here is CASSEAIGRLAEQYF. CDR3 in DNA: TGTGCCAGCAGTGAAGCGATAGGACGGCTAGCCGAGCAGTACTTC.

This sequence joins TRBV2 and TRBJ1-2; D unclear. The germline V and J ends were trimmed by 5 bases and 6 bases, with 10 bases remaining between them. This CDR3 is 12 amino acids long. Germline lookup yields CDR1 SNHLY and CDR2 FYNNEI. CDR3 DNA: TGTGCCAGCAGTACCCCCCCTAATGGCTACACCTTC. Amino acid sequence: CASSTPPNGYTF.

About this clone itself: At one end, the junction sequence differs from germline, possibly due to a read error. The rearrangement links TRBV6-5 to TRBJ1-2, with 9 bases fitting TRBD1. CDR3 length: 13 amino acids. The germline V gene has CDR1 MNHEY and CDR2 SVGAGI. The CDR3 DNA sequence: TGTGCCAGCAGTTACTCCACAGGGGGCCGGAGGTCCTTC. Amino acids: CASSYSTGGRRSF.

CDR3: CASSLAVWENNEQFF. CDR3 coding DNA: TGCGCCAGCAGCTTGGCCGTTTGGGAGAACAATGAGCAGTTCTTC. V is TRBV5-1 and J is TRBJ2-1; weak D call: TRBD2 (5 bases). Germline V lookup: CDR1 SGHRS, CDR2 YFSETQ. CDR3 length equals 15 residues. V gave up 0 bases and J gave up 5 bases, with 12 bases separating them.

The V and J genes are TRBV12-3 or TRBV12-4 and TRBJ1-3; D uncertain. V was shortened by 5 bases and J by 0 bases, with 5 bases between the two germline ends. This CDR3 has 13 residues. CDR3 protein: CASSTYSGNTIYF. The CDR3 DNA reads TGTGCCAGCAGTACCTACTCTGGAAACACCATATATTTT.

This chain links TRBV13 with TRBJ2-2; 9 nucleotides align to TRBD2. This CDR3 comprises 16 residues. V lost 1 base and J lost 6; bases outside the gene matches: 6. CDR1 and CDR2 (germline): PRHDT, FYEKMQ (reference sequence). CDR3 residues: CASSLAASGVAGELFF. CDR3 sequence (DNA): TGTGCCAGCAGCTTAGCGGCTAGCGGGGTAGCCGGGGAGCTGTTTTTT.

The genes are TRBV4-1 and TRBJ1-1; 7 nucleotides align to TRBD1. V was pared by 4 bases and J by 0 bases, with 8 bases of the junction left unmatched. Germline loops: CDR1 MGHRA, CDR2 YSYEKL. The CDR3 totals 16 residues. The CDR3 DNA reads as TGCGCCAGCAGCCCACCGGGACAGATCATGAACACTGAAGCTTTCTTT. This sequence encodes CASSPPGQIMNTEAFF.

V usage is TRBV6-5 and J usage is TRBJ1-5, with D possibly matching TRBD1 (6 bases). V was cut by 5 bases and J by 4 bases, with 12 bases left in between. The CDR3 sequence is 14 residues long. CDR1 and CDR2 from the germline V gene are MNHEY and SVGAGI. This chain's CDR3 is CASSPTGINQPQHF. The CDR3 DNA follows: TGTGCCAGCAGTCCTACAGGGATAAATCAGCCCCAGCATTTT.

About this clone itself: A read error may account for a junction end that differs from germline. The chain is built from TRBV6-1 and TRBJ1-5; 8 positions match TRBD1. Germline CDR1 is MNHNS and CDR2 is SASEGT. The CDR3 is 15 amino acids. CDR3 loop: CASREDRGGNQPQHF. Written as DNA, the CDR3 is TGTGCCAGCAGGGAAGACAGGGGAGGCAATCAGCCCCAGCATTTT.

This rearrangement joins TRBV25-1 to TRBJ1-5; D possibly corresponds to TRBD1 (5 bases). The CDR3 totals 14 residues. The V end lost 2 bases, the J end lost 7 bases, and 12 bases lay between the germline ends. CDR1 and CDR2 from the germline V gene are MGHDK and SYGVNS. This CDR3 reads CASSESGGFQPQHF. The CDR3 coding sequence is TGTGCCAGCAGTGAAAGTGGGGGGTTCCAGCCCCAGCATTTT.

The chain carries TRBV5-1 and TRBJ2-1; possibly TRBD2 for D (5 bases). The V and J ends lost 0 bases and 7 bases respectively, with 11 bases between them. The CDR3 sequence is 14 residues long. CDR1 and CDR2 (germline): SGHRS, YFSETQ. This CDR3 is CASSLEPEANEQFF. CDR3 nucleotides: TGCGCCAGCAGCTTGGAGCCGGAGGCGAATGAGCAGTTCTTC.

The V call is TRBV19, the J call TRBJ2-7; 9 positions match TRBD1. CDR3 length: 15 residues. Trimming took 6 bases from V and 6 from J; bases not matched to a gene: 12. CDR1 is LNHDA, CDR2 SQIVND, per germline (reference sequence). CDR3 region: CASSLGGTGLTEQYF. CDR3 DNA sequence: TGTGCCAGTAGCCTCGGGGGGACAGGGTTGACCGAGCAGTACTTC.